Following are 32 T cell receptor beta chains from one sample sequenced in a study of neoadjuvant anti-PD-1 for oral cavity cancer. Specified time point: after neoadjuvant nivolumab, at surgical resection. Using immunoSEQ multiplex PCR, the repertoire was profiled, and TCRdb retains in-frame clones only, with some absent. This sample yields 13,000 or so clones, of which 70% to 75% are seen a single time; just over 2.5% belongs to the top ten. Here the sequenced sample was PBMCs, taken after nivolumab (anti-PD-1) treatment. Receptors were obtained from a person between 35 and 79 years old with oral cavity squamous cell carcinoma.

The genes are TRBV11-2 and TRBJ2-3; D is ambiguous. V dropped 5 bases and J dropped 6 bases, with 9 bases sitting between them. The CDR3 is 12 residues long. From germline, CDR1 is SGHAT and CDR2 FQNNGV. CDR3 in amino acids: CASSPVGDTQYF. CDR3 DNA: TGTGCCAGCAGCCCCGTGGGGGATACGCAGTATTTT.

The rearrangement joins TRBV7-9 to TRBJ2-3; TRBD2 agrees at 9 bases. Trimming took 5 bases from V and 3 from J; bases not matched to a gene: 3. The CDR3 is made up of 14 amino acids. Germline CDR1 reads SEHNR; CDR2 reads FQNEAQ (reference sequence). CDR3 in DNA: TGTGCCAGCAGCGCTAGCGGGGAGACAGATACGCAGTATTTT. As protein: CASSASGETDTQYF. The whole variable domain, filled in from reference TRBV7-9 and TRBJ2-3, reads DTGVSQNPRHKITKRGQNVTFRCDPISEHNRLYWYRQTLGQGPEFLTYFQNEAQLEKSRLLSDRFSAERPKGSFSTLEIQRTEQGDSAMYLCASSASGETDTQYFGPGTRLTVL.

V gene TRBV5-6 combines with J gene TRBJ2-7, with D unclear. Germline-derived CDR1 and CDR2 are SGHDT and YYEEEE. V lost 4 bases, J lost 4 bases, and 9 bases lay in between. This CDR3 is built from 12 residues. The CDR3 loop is CASSKTGYEQYF. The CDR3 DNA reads TGTGCCAGCAGCAAGACGGGTTACGAGCAGTACTTC. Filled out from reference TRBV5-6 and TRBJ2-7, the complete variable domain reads DAGVTQSPTHLIKTRGQQVTLRCSPKSGHDTVSWYQQALGQGPQFIFQYYEEEERQRGNFPDRFSGHQFPNYSSELNVNALLLGDSALYLCASSKTGYEQYFGPGTRLTVT.

The CDR3 region is CASSPGPTKQETQYF. CDR3 coding DNA: TGTGCCAGCAGCCCGGGACCGACTAAACAAGAGACCCAGTACTTC. The V call is TRBV5-4, the J call TRBJ2-5; perhaps D is TRBD1 or TRBD2 (5 bases each). The CDR3 contains 15 residues. Trimming took 4 bases from V and 2 from J, leaving 15 bases between them. CDR1 and CDR2 (germline): SGHNT, YYREEE (reference sequence).

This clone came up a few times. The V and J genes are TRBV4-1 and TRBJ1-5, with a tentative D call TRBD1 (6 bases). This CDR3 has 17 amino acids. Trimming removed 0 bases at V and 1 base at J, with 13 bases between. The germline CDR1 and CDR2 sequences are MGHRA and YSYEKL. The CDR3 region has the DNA TGCGCCAGCAGCCAAGACCCAGGGGTAAGGAGCAATCAGCCCCAGCATTTT. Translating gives CASSQDPGVRSNQPQHF.

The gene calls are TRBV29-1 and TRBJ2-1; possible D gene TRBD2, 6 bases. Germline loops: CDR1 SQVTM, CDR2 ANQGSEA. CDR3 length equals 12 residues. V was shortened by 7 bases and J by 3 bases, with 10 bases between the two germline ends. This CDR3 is CSATGLYNEQFF. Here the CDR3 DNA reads TGCAGCGCCACGGGACTCTACAATGAGCAGTTCTTC.

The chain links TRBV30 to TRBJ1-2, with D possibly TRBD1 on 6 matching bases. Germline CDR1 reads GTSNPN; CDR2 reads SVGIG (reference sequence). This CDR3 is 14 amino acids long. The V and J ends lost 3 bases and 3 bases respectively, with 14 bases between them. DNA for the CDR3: TGTGCCTGGAGCATTCGGCAGGGGCACTATGGCTACACCTTC. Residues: CAWSIRQGHYGYTF.

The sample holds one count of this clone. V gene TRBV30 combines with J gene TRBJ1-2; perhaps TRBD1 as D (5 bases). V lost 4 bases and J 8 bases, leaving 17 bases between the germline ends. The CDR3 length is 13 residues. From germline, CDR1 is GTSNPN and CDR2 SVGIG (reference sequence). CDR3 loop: CAWNDGLPGGYTF. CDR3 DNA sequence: TGTGCCTGGAATGATGGCCTCCCAGGGGGCTACACCTTC.

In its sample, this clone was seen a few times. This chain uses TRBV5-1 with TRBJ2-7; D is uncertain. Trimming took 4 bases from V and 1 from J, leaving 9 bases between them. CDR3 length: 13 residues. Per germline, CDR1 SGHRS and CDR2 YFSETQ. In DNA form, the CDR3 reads TGCGCCAGCAGCCAAACGCCGTCCTACGAGCAGTACTTC. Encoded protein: CASSQTPSYEQYF.

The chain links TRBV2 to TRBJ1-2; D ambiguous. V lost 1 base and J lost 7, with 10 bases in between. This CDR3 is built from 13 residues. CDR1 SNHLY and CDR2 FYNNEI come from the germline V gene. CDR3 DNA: TGTGCCAGCAGTGAAGGGTCCTTTTCTGGCTACACCTTC. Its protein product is CASSEGSFSGYTF.

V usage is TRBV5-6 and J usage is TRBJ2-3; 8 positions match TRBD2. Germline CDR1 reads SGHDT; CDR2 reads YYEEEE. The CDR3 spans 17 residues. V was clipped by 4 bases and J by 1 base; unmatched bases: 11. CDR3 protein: CASSLLSSGRRTDTQYF. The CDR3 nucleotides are TGTGCCAGCAGCCTACTTTCTAGCGGGCGGCGCACAGATACGCAGTATTTT. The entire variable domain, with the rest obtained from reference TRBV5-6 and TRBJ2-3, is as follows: DAGVTQSPTHLIKTRGQQVTLRCSPKSGHDTVSWYQQALGQGPQFIFQYYEEEERQRGNFPDRFSGHQFPNYSSELNVNALLLGDSALYLCASSLLSSGRRTDTQYFGPGTRLTVL.

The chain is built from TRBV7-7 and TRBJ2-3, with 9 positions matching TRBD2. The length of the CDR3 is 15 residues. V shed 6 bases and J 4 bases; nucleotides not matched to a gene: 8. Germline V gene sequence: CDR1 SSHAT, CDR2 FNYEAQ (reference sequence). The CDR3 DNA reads TGTGCCAGCAGGTGTAGCGGGAGAAGTGCAGATACGCAGTATTTT. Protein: CASRCSGRSADTQYF.

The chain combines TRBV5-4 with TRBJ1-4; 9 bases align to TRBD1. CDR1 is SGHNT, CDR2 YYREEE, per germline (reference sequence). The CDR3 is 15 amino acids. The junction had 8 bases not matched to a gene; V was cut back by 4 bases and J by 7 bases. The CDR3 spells CASSPPGQGPEKLFF. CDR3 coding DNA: TGTGCCAGCAGCCCTCCGGGACAGGGTCCTGAAAAACTGTTTTTT.

CDR3 in amino acids: CASRWTGIYNEQFF. CDR3 coding DNA: TGTGCCAGCAGGTGGACGGGGATATACAATGAGCAGTTCTTC. The V gene is TRBV2, the J gene TRBJ2-1; D possibly corresponds to TRBD2 (5 bases). Germline V lookup: CDR1 SNHLY, CDR2 FYNNEI. The CDR3 is 14 residues long. The ends were cut back, 6 bases at V and 4 bases at J, with 13 bases in the middle.

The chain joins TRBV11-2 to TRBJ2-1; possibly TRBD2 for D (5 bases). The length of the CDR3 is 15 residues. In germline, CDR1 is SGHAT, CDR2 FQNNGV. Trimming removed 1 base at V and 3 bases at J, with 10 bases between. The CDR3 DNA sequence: TGTGCCAGCAGCTTAGTTCGGGGTCGCTACAATGAGCAGTTCTTC. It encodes CASSLVRGRYNEQFF.

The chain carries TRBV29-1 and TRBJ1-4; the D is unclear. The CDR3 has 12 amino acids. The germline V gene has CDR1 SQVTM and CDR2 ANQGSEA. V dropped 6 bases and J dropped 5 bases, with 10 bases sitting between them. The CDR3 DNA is TGCAGCGTCGGTTATTTAAATGAAAAACTGTTTTTT. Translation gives CSVGYLNEKLFF.

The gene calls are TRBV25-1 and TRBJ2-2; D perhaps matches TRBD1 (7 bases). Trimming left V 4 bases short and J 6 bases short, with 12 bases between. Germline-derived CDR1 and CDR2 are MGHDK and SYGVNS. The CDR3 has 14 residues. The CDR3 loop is CASSGARGAGELFF. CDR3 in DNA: TGTGCCAGCAGTGGGGCCAGGGGGGCCGGGGAGCTGTTTTTT.

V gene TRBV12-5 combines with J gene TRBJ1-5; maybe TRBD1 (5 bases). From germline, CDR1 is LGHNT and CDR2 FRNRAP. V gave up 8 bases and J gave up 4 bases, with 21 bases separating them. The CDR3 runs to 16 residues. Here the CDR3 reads CASYRSGPSKNQPQHF. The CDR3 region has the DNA TGTGCTAGTTACAGGTCCGGCCCATCCAAGAATCAGCCCCAGCATTTT. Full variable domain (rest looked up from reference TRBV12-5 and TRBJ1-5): DARVTQTPRHKVTEMGQEVTMRCQPILGHNTVFWYRQTMMQGLELLAYFRNRAPLDDSGMPKDRFSAEMPDATLATLKIQPSEPRDSAVYFCASYRSGPSKNQPQHFGDGTRLSIL.

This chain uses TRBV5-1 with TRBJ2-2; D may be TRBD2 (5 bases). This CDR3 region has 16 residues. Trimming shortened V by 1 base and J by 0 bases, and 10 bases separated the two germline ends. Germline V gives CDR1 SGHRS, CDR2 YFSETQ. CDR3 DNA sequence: TGCGCCAGCAGCTTGTTTGGGAGTGCGAACACCGGGGAGCTGTTTTTT. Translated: CASSLFGSANTGELFF.

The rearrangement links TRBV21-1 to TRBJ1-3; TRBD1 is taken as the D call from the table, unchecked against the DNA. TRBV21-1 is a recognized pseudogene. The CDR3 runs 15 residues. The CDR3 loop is CASSKVDTSGNTIYF. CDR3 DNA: TGTGCCAGCAGCAAAGTCGACACCTCTGGAAACACCATATATTTT.

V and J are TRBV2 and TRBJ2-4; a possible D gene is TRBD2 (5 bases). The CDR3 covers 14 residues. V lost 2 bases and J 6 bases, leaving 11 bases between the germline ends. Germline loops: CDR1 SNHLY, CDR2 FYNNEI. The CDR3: CASSETGGRNIQYF. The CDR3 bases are TGTGCCAGCAGTGAAACCGGAGGCAGAAACATTCAGTACTTC.

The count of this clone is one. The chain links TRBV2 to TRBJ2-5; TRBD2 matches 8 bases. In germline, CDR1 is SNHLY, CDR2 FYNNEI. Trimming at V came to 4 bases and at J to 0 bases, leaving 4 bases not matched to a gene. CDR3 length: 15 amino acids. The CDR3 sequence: CASSAGGLDQETQYF. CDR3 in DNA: TGTGCCAGCAGTGCTGGGGGACTAGACCAAGAGACCCAGTACTTC.

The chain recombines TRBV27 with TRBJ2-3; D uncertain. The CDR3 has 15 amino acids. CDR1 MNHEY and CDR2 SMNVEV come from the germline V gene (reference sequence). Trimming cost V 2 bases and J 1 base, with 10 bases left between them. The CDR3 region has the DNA TGTGCCAGCAGTTTAGTGGCAGGACGCACAGATACGCAGTATTTT. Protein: CASSLVAGRTDTQYF.

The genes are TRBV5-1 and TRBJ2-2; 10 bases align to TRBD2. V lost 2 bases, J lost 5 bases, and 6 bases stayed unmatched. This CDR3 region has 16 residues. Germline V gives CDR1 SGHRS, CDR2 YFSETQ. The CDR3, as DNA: TGCGCCAGCAGCTTTAGCGGGAGGCGTCGGACCGGGGAGCTGTTTTTT. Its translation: CASSFSGRRRTGELFF.

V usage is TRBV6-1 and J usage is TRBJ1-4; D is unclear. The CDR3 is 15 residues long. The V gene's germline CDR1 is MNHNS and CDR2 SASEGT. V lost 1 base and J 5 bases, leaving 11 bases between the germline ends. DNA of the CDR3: TGTGCCAGCAGTGAAGTTGGGGTCAGAAATGAAAAACTGTTTTTT. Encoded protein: CASSEVGVRNEKLFF.

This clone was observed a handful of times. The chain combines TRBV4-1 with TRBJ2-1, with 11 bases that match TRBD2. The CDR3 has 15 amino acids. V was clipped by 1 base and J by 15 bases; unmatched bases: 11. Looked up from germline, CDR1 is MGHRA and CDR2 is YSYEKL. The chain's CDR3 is CASSQAVASGGPTFF. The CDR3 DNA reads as TGCGCCAGCAGCCAAGCGGTGGCTAGCGGGGGGCCGACGTTCTTC.

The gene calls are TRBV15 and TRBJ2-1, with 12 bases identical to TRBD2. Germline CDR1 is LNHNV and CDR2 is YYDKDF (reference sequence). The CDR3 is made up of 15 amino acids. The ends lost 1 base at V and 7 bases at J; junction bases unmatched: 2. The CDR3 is CATSRGTSGGNEQFF. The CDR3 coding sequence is TGTGCCACCAGCAGAGGTACTAGCGGGGGGAATGAGCAGTTCTTC.

The CDR3 protein is CASTRQEGVGYTF. In nucleotides, the CDR3 is TGTGCCAGCACCCGGCAGGAAGGGGTTGGCTACACCTTC. This chain joins TRBV2 and TRBJ1-2, with D possibly matching TRBD1 (5 bases). Trimming cost V 7 bases and J 7 bases, with 16 bases left between them. The CDR3 is made up of 13 amino acids. CDR1 is SNHLY, CDR2 FYNNEI, per germline.

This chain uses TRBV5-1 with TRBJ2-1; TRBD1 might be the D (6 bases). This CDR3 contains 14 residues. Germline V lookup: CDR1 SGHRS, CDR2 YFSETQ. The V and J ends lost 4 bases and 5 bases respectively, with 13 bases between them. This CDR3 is CASSLRDINNEQFF. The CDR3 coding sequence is TGCGCCAGCAGCCTCCGGGACATTAACAATGAGCAGTTCTTC.

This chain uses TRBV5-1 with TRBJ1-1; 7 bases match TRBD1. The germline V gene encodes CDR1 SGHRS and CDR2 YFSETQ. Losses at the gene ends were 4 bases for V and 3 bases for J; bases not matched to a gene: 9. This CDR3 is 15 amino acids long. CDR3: CASSSTGAQYTEAFF. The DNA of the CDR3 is TGCGCCAGCAGCAGCACAGGGGCCCAATACACTGAAGCTTTCTTT.

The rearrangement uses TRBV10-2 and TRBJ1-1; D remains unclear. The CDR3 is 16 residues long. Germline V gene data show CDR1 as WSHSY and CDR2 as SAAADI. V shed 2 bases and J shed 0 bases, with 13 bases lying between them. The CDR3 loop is CASSERFVSVNTEAFF. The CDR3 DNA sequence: TGCGCCAGCAGTGAGAGGTTCGTATCAGTGAACACTGAAGCTTTCTTT.

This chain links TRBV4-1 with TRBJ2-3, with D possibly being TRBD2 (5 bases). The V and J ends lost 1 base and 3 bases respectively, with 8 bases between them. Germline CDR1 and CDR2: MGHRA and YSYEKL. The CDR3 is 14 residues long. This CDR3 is CASSQVTTTDTQYF. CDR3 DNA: TGCGCCAGCAGCCAAGTGACTACTACAGATACGCAGTATTTT.